This T cell receptor (beta chain) came from a study of OX40 agonist ivuxolimab in advanced cancers. Broadly, across the study: Ivuxolimab was a fully human IgG2 agonistic monoclonal antibody targeting the costimulatory receptor OX40 (CD134). Partial responses occurred in three dose-escalation patients, of whom one had hepatocellular carcinoma and two had cutaneous melanoma. The point of sequencing TCRbeta in the periphery was to test whether ivuxolimab changed TCR sequence diversity and drove clonal T-cell expansion. Patients were allowed to have had prior anti-PD-1, anti-PD-L1 or anti-CTLA-4 therapy, and around 37% of the dose-escalation patients had previously received checkpoint inhibitors. The monotherapy dose-escalation portion (N ≈ 50 patients) of the phase I ivuxolimab trial is reported in the paper. Among the roughly 50 dose-escalation patients, some 19 had hepatocellular carcinoma, approximately 15 melanoma, 9 renal cell carcinoma and 9 head and neck cancer. In the dose-escalation cohort, approximately 80% of patients were male, and the mean age was roughly 60 years with a range of roughly 20 to 79. Intravenous ivuxolimab was administered to patients every 2 weeks at six dose levels: 0.01, 0.1, 0.3, 1.5, 3 and 10 mg/kg.

CDR1 GTSNPN and CDR2 SVGIG are derived from the germline V gene (reference sequence). The V end gives up 7 bases and the J end 1 base, leaving 8 bases in the junction not matched to a gene. Including cysteine and phenylalanine, the CDR3 has 14 amino acids. CDR3 DNA only is kept here, 42 bases in frame from base 1. The trial excluded patients who had a history of autoimmune disease or who were on systemic immunosuppression. Peripheral blood for TCR sequencing was collected from all dose cohorts at baseline, on cycle 4 day 1, and on cycle 7 day 1. The samples were drawn from a first-in-human, open-label, multicenter phase I dose-escalation trial of ivuxolimab. Adults with locally advanced or metastatic melanoma, renal cell carcinoma, hepatocellular carcinoma or head and neck squamous cell carcinoma were enrolled in the trial. Before TCR sequencing, CD4+ T cells and CD8+ T cells were sorted from peripheral blood as separate populations.

The study at large found these results: In the 0.1-3.0 mg/kg groups, partial responders were among the patients with the lowest normalized peripheral clonal expansion, particularly in CD8+ T cells. After ivuxolimab, more expanded clones were found on average in CD8+ T cells than in CD4+ T cells. Antigen specificity was not determined for the clonally expanded peripheral T cells. Low levels of normalized T-cell clonal expansion were also seen in some patients who did not respond. At doses of 0.1 to 3.0 mg/kg, clonal expansion of both CD4+ and CD8+ T cells in blood was seen between baseline and week 6.

Genomic DNA was isolated from the sorted cells so that the TCRbeta CDR3 region could be sequenced. The immunoSEQ Assay was used to sequence the TCRbeta CDR3 regions. TCRdb carries this immuneACCESS record with in-frame sequences only. Its versions omit some clonotypes, under half of them owing to an unresolved V gene in the studies checked, with the rest unexplained. Across this sample there are over 85,000 clones, with approximately 87% seen only once. Of the sample, roughly 5.5% falls within the top ten clones. Points on this clone: Its cognate antigen has yet to be identified. Base qualities are not recorded, but no much larger clone differs from it by a single base.

The chain employs TRBV30 and TRBJ2-7; 9 bases in the middle match TRBD2. Sample: CD4+ or CD8+ T cells sorted from blood, taken in a trial of the OX40 agonist ivuxolimab. The receptor comes from an adult with an advanced solid tumor such as melanoma, head and neck, liver or kidney cancer. The nucleotide sequence is given as TGTGCCTTTAGCGGGAGCGCAATATCCTACGAGCAGTACTTC. It specifies CAFSGSAISYEQYF.